The clone carrying this TCR beta chain was observed a handful of times. Its specificity is not known. Unique molecular identifiers were built into the TCRbeta library. TCRdb processed the PCR reads anew with MiXCR; each CDR3 protein has one entry. Of approximately 430,000 distinct CDR3 sequences listed, around 15% are singletons. The sample belongs to a study of T-cell reconstitution after alpha-beta-depleted transplantation in children. Study-level points and caveats: T-cell numbers and diversity one year post-transplant derived largely from freshly generated T cells. Alpha-beta T cells about two months after transplant reportedly derived from several hundred expanded graft clones. Day-60 TCRbeta diversity that was high in some patients was derived from surviving recipient T cells and thymic progenitors.

This material consisted of PBMCs, mostly from graft donor cells, taken 360 days after TCRalphabeta/CD19-depleted stem cell transplant. The receptor's source is a boy in the first two years of life who had a stem cell transplant for Wiskott-Aldrich syndrome, so the T cells may come from the graft donor.

The CDR3 spells CSARGVTGGTSSYEQYF. Written as DNA, the CDR3 is TGCAGTGCTAGAGGAGTAACAGGGGGTACGAGCTCCTACGAGCAGTACTTC. The genes are TRBV20-1 and TRBJ2-7, with 8 bases identical to TRBD1. Germline V CDR1 and CDR2: DFQATT, SNEGSKA (reference sequence). CDR3 length: 17 residues. The V gene end was trimmed by 1 base and the J gene end by 0 bases; junction bases not matched to a gene: 11.